The entry that follows covers one T cell receptor (beta chain) sequence. Antigen specificity is unknown. The source of the sample is a study of T cells after yellow fever vaccination. V lost 3 bases and J lost 9, with 9 bases in between. Germline CDR1 and CDR2: DFQATT and SNEGSKA (reference sequence). The CDR3 runs to 11 residues. Each CDR3 protein gets one entry after TCRdb re-called the 5' RACE reads with MiXCR. Of a few hundred thousand distinct CDR3 sequences in the sample, 6.5% to 7.5% are singletons; the top ten hold approximately 1.1%. Study-level results: Clonotypes found in both CD4 and CD8 compartments made up a small share.

The chain has TRBV20-1 and TRBJ2-1; no clear D. The sequencing here drew on CD4+ T cells sorted from PBMCs, taken on the day of the yellow fever booster vaccination. The clonotype was recovered from a man aged 25-45 years who received the YFV17D yellow fever vaccine. The CDR3 sequence: CSASWIGEQFF. In DNA, the CDR3 is TGCAGTGCTAGTTGGATCGGTGAGCAGTTCTTC.